The clone carrying this TCR beta chain was counted a single time. What it binds is not known. The data originate from a study of cytomegalovirus exposure and HLA in healthy donors. Study findings and constraints: Most TCR sequences were uncommon, yet certain public TCRs appeared in many donors. The number of N-insertions in an Asian-associated ancestry cluster was reportedly below the roughly 620-donor mean in a later analysis.

13 Jbeta primers and 60 Vbeta primers were used for the PCR. Measured with immunoSEQ multiplex PCR; TCRdb has only the in-frame clones, and not every one. The sample contains more than 150,000 clones, 65% to 90% of which appear only once. Germline CDR1 reads SGHAT; CDR2 reads FQNNGV. This CDR3 comprises 16 residues. Between the trimmed V and J ends, which lost 1 base and 2 bases, there was a span of 9 bases. Sequencing was performed on PBMCs. This clonotype originated in a man aged 40-49 years in good health and CMV-seropositive. The chain recombines TRBV11-2 with TRBJ2-6, with D hard to call. The CDR3: CASSLGVQAGANVLTF. The CDR3 DNA reads TGTGCCAGCAGCTTAGGGGTTCAGGCTGGGGCCAACGTCCTGACTTTC.